The rows below give T cell receptor beta chains drawn from one sample of a study of control samples from healthy donors and cancer patients. Data came from immunoSEQ multiplex PCR; TCRdb stores just in-frame clones and leaves some out. The data show over 120,000 clones, over 90% seen once. The sample taken for sequencing was PBMCs. The source is a man in his fifties or sixties with colorectal cancer. The CDR3 runs from the conserved cysteine through the conserved F or W. A row's size may be missing; if present it is once, few, many or a size class.

v_gene,abundance,j_gene,CDR3aa
TRBV29-1,.,TRBJ2-2,CSAIARPNTGELFF
TRBV6-1,.,TRBJ2-7,CASSEWGQGSSYEQYF
TRBV5-4,.,TRBJ2-7,CASSLGGTGPSSYEQYF
TRBV6-8,.,TRBJ2-7,CASGPGDTCGDEQYF
TRBV9,.,TRBJ2-5,CASGDHGETQYF
TRBV18,once,TRBJ1-2,CASSQIDKGDYGYTF
TRBV4-2,.,TRBJ1-1,CASSQEGGMNTEAFF
TRBV3-1/TRBV3-2,.,TRBJ2-5,CASSQRTSGRGETQYF
TRBV5-4,.,TRBJ1-4,CASSFKGPNGEKLFF
TRBV7-2,.,TRBJ2-7,CASSLPAGIEQYF
TRBV6-5,.,TRBJ2-3,CASSYSRRAGTDTQYF